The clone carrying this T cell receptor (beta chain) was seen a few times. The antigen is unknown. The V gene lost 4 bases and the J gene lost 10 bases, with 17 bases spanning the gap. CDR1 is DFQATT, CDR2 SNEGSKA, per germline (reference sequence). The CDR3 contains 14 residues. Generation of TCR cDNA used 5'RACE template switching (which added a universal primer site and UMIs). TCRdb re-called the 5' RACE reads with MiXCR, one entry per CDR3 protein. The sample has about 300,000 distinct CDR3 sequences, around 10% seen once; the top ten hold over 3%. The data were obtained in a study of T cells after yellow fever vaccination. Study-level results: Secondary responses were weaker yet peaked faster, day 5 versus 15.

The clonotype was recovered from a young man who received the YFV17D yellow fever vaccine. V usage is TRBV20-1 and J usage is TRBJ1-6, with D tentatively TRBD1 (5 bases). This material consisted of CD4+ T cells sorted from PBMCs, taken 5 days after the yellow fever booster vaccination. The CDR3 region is CSATTAGLGSPLHF. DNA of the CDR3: TGCAGTGCTACAACGGCAGGGTTGGGGTCACCCCTCCACTTT.